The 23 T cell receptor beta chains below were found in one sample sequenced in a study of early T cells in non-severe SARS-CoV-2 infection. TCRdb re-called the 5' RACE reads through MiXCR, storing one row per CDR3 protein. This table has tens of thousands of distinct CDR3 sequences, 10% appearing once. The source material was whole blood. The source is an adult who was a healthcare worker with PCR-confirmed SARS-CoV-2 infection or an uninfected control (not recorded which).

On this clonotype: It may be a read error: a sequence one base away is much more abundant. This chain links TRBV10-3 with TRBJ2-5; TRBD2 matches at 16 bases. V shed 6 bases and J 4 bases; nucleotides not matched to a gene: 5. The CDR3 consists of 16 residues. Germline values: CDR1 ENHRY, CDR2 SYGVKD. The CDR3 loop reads CAISRGLAGGGETQYF. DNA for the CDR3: TGTGCCATCAGCCGGGGACTAGCGGGAGGGGGAGAGACCCAGTACTTC.

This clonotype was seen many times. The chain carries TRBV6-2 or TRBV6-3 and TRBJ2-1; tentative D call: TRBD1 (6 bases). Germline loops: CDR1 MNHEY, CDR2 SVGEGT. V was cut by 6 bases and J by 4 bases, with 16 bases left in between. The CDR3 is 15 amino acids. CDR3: CASSPLGQGYNEQFF. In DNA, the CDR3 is TGTGCCAGCAGCCCCCTCGGGCAGGGGTACAATGAGCAGTTCTTC.

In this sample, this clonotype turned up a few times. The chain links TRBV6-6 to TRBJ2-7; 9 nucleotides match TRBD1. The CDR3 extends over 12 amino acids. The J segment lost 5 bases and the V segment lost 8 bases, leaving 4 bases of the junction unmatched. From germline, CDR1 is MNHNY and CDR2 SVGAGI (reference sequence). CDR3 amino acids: CASEGQGHEQYF. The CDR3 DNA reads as TGTGCCAGCGAGGGACAGGGCCACGAGCAGTACTTC.

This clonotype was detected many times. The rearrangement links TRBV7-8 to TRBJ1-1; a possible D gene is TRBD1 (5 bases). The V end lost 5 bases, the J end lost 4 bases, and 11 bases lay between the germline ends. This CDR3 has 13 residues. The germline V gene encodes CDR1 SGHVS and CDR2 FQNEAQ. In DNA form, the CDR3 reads TGTGCCAGCAGCCGTTATCAGGGCACTGAAGCTTTCTTT. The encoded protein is CASSRYQGTEAFF.

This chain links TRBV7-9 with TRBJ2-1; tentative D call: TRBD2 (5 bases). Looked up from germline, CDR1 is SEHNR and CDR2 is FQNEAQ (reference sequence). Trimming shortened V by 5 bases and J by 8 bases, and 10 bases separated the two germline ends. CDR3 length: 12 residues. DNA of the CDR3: TGTGCCAGCAGCAGAAAGGAGGATGAGCAGTTCTTC. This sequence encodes CASSRKEDEQFF.

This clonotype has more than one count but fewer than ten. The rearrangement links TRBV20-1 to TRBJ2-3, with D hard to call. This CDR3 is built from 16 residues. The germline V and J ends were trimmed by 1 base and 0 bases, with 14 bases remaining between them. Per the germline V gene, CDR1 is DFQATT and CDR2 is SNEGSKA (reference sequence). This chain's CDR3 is CSARAFFQASTDTQYF. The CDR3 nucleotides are TGCAGTGCTAGAGCATTTTTCCAGGCTAGCACAGATACGCAGTATTTT.

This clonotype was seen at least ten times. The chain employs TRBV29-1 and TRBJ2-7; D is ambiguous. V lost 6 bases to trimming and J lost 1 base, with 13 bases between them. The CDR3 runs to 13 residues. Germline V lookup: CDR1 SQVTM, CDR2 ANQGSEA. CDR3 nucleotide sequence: TGCAGCGTGGCAACCCGGGCATCCTACGAGCAGTACTTC. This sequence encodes CSVATRASYEQYF.

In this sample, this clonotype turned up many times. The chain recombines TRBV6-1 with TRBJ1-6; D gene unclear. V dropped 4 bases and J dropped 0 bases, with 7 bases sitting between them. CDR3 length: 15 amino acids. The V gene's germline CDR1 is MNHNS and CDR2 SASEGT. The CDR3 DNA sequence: TGTGCCAGCAGTGTGACGAGCTCCTATAATTCACCCCTCCACTTT. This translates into CASSVTSSYNSPLHF.

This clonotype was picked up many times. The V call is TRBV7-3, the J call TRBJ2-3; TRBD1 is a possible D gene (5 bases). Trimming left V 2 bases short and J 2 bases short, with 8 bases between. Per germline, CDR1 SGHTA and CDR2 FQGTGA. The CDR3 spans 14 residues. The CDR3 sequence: CASSLSGHTDTQYF. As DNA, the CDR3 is TGTGCCAGCAGCTTATCCGGACACACAGATACGCAGTATTTT. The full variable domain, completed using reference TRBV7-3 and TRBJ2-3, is GAGVSQTPSNKVTEKGKYVELRCDPISGHTALYWYRQSLGQGPEFLIYFQGTGAADDSGLPNDRFFAVRPEGSVSTLKIQRTERGDSAVYLCASSLSGHTDTQYFGPGTRLTVL.

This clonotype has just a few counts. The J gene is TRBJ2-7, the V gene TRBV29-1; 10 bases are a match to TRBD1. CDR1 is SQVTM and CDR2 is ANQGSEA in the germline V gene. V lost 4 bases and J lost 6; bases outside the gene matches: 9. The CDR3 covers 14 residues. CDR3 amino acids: CSVATGGFEGEQYF. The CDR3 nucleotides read TGCAGCGTTGCGACAGGGGGCTTTGAAGGCGAGCAGTACTTC.

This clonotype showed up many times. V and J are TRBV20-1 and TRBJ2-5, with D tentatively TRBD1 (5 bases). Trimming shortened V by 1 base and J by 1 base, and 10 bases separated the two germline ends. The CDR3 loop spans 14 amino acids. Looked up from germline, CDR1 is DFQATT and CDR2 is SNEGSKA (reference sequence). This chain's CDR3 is CSARVRGPQETQYF. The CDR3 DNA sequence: TGCAGTGCTAGAGTAAGGGGCCCCCAAGAGACCCAGTACTTC.

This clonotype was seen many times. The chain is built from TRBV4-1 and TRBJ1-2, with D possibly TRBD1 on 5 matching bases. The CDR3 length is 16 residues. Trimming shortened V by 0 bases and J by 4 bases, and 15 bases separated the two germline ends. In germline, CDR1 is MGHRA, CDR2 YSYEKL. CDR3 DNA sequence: TGCGCCAGCAGCCAAGATCTGTCAGGGCTCACCTATGGCTACACCTTC. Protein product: CASSQDLSGLTYGYTF.

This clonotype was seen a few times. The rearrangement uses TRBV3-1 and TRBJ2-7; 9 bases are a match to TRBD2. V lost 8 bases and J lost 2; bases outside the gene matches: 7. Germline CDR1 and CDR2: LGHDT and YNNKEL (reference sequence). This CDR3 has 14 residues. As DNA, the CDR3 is TGTGCCAGCGCCTTTAGCGGGAGTGCCTACGAGCAGTACTTC. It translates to CASAFSGSAYEQYF.

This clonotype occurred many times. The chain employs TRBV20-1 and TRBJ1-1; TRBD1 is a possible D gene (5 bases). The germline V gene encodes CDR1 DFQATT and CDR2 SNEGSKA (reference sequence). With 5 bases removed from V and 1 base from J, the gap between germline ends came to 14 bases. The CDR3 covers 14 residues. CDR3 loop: CSAYSGMGNTEAFF. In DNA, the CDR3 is TGCAGTGCTTATTCAGGGATGGGGAACACTGAAGCTTTCTTT.

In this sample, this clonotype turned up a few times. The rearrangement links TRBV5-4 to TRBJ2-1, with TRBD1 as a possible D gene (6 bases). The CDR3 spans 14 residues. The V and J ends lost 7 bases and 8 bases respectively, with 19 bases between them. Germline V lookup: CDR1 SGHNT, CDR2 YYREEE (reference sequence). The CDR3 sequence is CASHRGRGGDEQFF. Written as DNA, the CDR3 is TGTGCCAGCCATAGGGGCCGAGGGGGTGATGAGCAGTTCTTC.

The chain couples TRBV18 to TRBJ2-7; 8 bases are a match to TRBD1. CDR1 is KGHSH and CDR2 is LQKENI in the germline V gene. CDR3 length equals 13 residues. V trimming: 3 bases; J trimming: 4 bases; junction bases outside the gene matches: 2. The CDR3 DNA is TGTGCCAGCTCACCGTGGACAGGGTACGAGCAGTACTTC. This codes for CASSPWTGYEQYF. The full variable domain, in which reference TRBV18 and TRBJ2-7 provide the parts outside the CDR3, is NAGVMQNPRHLVRRRGQEARLRCSPMKGHSHVYWYRQLPEEGLKFMVYLQKENIIDESGMPKERFSAEFPKEGPSILRIQQVVRGDSAAYFCASSPWTGYEQYFGPGTRLTVT.

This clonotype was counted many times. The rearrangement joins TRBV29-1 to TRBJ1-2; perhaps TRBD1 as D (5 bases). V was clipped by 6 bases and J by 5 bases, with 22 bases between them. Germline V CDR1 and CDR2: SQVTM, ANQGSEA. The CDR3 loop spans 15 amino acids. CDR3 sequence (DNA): TGCAGCGTCCTGGGTAAGGGGCTAGATTCATATGGCTACACCTTC. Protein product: CSVLGKGLDSYGYTF.

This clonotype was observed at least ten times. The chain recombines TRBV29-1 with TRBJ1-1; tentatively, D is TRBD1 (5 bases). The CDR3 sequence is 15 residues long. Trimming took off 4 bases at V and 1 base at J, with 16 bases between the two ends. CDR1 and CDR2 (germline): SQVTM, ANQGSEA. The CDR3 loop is CSVGGRQNPNTEAFF. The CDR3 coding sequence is TGCAGCGTTGGGGGACGACAGAATCCGAACACTGAAGCTTTCTTT.

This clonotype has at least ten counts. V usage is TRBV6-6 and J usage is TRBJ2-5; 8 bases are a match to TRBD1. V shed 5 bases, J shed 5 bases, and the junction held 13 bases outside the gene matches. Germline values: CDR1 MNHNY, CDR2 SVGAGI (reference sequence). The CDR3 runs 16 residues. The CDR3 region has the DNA TGTGCCAGCAGTCCCTGGACAGGGTTAGGGGCGGAGACCCAGTACTTC. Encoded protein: CASSPWTGLGAETQYF.

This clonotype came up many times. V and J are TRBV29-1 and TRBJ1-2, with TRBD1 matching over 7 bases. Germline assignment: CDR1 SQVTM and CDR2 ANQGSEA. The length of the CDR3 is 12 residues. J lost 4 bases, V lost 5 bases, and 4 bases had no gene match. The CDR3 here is CSVRDRAYGYTF. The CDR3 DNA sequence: TGCAGCGTTCGTGACAGGGCCTATGGCTACACCTTC.

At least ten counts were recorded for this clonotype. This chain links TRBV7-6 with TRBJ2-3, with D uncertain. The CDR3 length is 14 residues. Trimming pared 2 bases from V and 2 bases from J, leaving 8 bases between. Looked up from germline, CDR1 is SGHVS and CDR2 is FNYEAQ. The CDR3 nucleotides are TGTGCCAGCAGCTTATCGTTAGCCACAGATACGCAGTATTTT. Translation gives CASSLSLATDTQYF. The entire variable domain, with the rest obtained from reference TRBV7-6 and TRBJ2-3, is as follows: GAGVSQSPRYKVTKRGQDVALRCDPISGHVSLYWYRQALGQGPEFLTYFNYEAQQDKSGLPNDRFSAERPEGSISTLTIQRTEQRDSAMYRCASSLSLATDTQYFGPGTRLTVL.

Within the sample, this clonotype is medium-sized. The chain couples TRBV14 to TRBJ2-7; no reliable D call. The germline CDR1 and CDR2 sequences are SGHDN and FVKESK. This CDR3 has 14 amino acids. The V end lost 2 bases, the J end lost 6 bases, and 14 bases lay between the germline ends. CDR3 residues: CASSQFGNPREQYF. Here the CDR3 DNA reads TGTGCCAGCAGCCAATTTGGAAACCCTCGCGAGCAGTACTTC.

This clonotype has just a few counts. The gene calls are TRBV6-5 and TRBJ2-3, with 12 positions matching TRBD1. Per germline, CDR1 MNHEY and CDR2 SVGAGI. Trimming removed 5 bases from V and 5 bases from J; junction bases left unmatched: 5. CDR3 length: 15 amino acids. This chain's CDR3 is CASSRGQGARDTQYF. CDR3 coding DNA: TGTGCCAGCAGTAGGGGACAGGGGGCGCGAGATACGCAGTATTTT.